This is a list of T cell receptor beta chains from one sample in a study of cytomegalovirus exposure and HLA in healthy donors. Sequencing used immunoSEQ multiplex PCR; TCRdb keeps in-frame clones, though not all of them. Counted here are 100,000 or so clones, around 85% occurring once; the ten biggest clones make up roughly 3.8%. Input material: PBMCs. Receptors originate from a woman aged 25 to 45 in good health and CMV-seronegative. Each CDR3 is given with its conserved first and last residue. Each record gives: CDR3 protein, CDR3 DNA, D gene, clone size, V gene, J gene. A D gene is named only where the DNA matches it firmly. Rows give clone size only sometimes, using once, few, many, or a class for an expanded clone.

cdr3_aa: CASSESQGQPQHF
cdr3_nt: TGCGCCAGCAGTGAGTCCCAGGGACAGCCCCAGCATTTT
d_call: NA
clone_size: NA
v_call: TRBV10-2
j_call: TRBJ1-5

cdr3_aa: CASSSPRGGSISPLHF
cdr3_nt: TGTGCCAGCAGCTCCCCCCGGGGGGGTTCAATTTCACCCCTCCACTTT
d_call: NA
clone_size: NA
v_call: TRBV9
j_call: TRBJ1-6

cdr3_aa: CASSDRNTEAFF
cdr3_nt: TGTGCCAGCAGTGACAGGAACACTGAAGCTTTCTTT
d_call: NA
clone_size: NA
v_call: TRBV6-5
j_call: TRBJ1-1

cdr3_aa: CASSRGQASSSGELFF
cdr3_nt: TGCGCCAGCAGCCGGGGACAGGCCTCGTCGAGCGGGGAGCTGTTTTTT
d_call: TRBD1
clone_size: NA
v_call: TRBV5-1
j_call: TRBJ2-2

cdr3_aa: CASSLRTGDTGELFF
cdr3_nt: TGCGCCAGCAGCTTAAGGACAGGGGACACCGGGGAGCTGTTTTTT
d_call: TRBD1
clone_size: once
v_call: TRBV5-1
j_call: TRBJ2-2

cdr3_aa: CASSLRQRQETQYF
cdr3_nt: TGTGCCAGCAGCCTACGACAGAGGCAAGAGACCCAGTACTTC
d_call: NA
clone_size: NA
v_call: TRBV13
j_call: TRBJ2-5

cdr3_aa: CASSLGLGGSDEQYF
cdr3_nt: TGCGCCAGCAGCTTAGGTTTAGGGGGATCCGACGAGCAGTACTTC
d_call: NA
clone_size: NA
v_call: TRBV5-1
j_call: TRBJ2-7

cdr3_aa: CASRGQTNEKLFF
cdr3_nt: TGTGCCAGCAGGGGACAGACTAATGAAAAACTGTTTTTT
d_call: TRBD1
clone_size: NA
v_call: TRBV2
j_call: TRBJ1-4

cdr3_aa: CASSPQASYEQYF
cdr3_nt: TGTGCCAGCAGCCCTCAGGCGTCCTACGAGCAGTACTTC
d_call: NA
clone_size: NA
v_call: TRBV5-8
j_call: TRBJ2-7

cdr3_aa: CASSQSFRAVSYEQYF
cdr3_nt: TGTGCCAGCAGCCAATCCTTCAGGGCGGTGTCCTACGAGCAGTACTTC
d_call: NA
clone_size: NA
v_call: TRBV27
j_call: TRBJ2-7

cdr3_aa: CASSMGLAGHSYNEQFF
cdr3_nt: TGCGCCAGCAGCATGGGACTAGCGGGGCACTCCTACAATGAGCAGTTCTTC
d_call: TRBD2
clone_size: NA
v_call: TRBV5-1
j_call: TRBJ2-1

cdr3_aa: CASSSTGTSYEQYF
cdr3_nt: TGTGCCAGCAGTTCGACAGGGACGTCCTACGAGCAGTACTTC
d_call: TRBD1
clone_size: NA
v_call: TRBV28
j_call: TRBJ2-7

cdr3_aa: CASSLRHTSNQPQHF
cdr3_nt: TGTGCCAGCAGCTTAAGACACACTAGCAATCAGCCCCAGCATTTT
d_call: NA
clone_size: NA
v_call: TRBV5-6
j_call: TRBJ1-5

cdr3_aa: CASSQDRLYGYTF
cdr3_nt: TGTGCCAGCAGCCAGGACAGGCTCTATGGCTACACCTTC
d_call: TRBD1
clone_size: NA
v_call: TRBV7-6
j_call: TRBJ1-2

cdr3_aa: CASSTQVHTEAFF
cdr3_nt: TGTGCCAGCAGCACACAGGTACACACTGAAGCTTTCTTT
d_call: NA
clone_size: once
v_call: TRBV7-9
j_call: TRBJ1-1

cdr3_aa: CASSAGTRMGTQYF
cdr3_nt: TGTGCCAGCAGCGCGGGGACTAGGATGGGCACGCAGTATTTT
d_call: TRBD2
clone_size: NA
v_call: TRBV11-2
j_call: TRBJ2-3

cdr3_aa: CASSLTGNYEQYF
cdr3_nt: TGTGCCAGCAGCCTTACGGGGAATTACGAGCAGTACTTC
d_call: NA
clone_size: NA
v_call: TRBV14
j_call: TRBJ2-7

cdr3_aa: CASPPREHSEAFF
cdr3_nt: TGTGCCAGCCCTCCCCGGGAACACTCTGAAGCTTTCTTT
d_call: NA
clone_size: NA
v_call: TRBV11-3
j_call: TRBJ1-1

cdr3_aa: CASSGRGSEAFF
cdr3_nt: TGTGCCAGCAGTGGTAGGGGCTCTGAAGCTTTCTTT
d_call: NA
clone_size: NA
v_call: TRBV2
j_call: TRBJ1-1

cdr3_aa: CASGAFYDYGYTF
cdr3_nt: TGTGCCAGCGGGGCATTTTATGACTATGGCTACACCTTC
d_call: NA
clone_size: NA
v_call: TRBV2
j_call: TRBJ1-2

cdr3_aa: CATSRVRGDRAKNIQYF
cdr3_nt: TGTGCCACCAGCAGAGTCCGGGGGGATAGGGCCAAAAACATTCAGTACTTC
d_call: TRBD2
clone_size: NA
v_call: TRBV15
j_call: TRBJ2-4

cdr3_aa: CASSSTSGRDGEQFF
cdr3_nt: TGTGCCAGCAGTTCCACTAGCGGGAGAGACGGTGAGCAGTTCTTC
d_call: TRBD2
clone_size: NA
v_call: TRBV28
j_call: TRBJ2-1

cdr3_aa: CASSSTAKRPDTQYF
cdr3_nt: TGCGCCAGCAGCTCGACAGCTAAGCGACCAGATACGCAGTATTTT
d_call: NA
clone_size: NA
v_call: TRBV5-1
j_call: TRBJ2-3

cdr3_aa: CASSVGSRVNHGYTF
cdr3_nt: TGTGCCAGCAGCGTAGGGTCCAGGGTGAACCATGGCTACACCTTC
d_call: NA
clone_size: NA
v_call: TRBV9
j_call: TRBJ1-2

cdr3_aa: CASRLTGVTGGEQYF
cdr3_nt: TGTGCCAGCAGGCTCACTGGGGTAACAGGGGGCGAGCAGTACTTC
d_call: TRBD1
clone_size: NA
v_call: TRBV2
j_call: TRBJ2-7

cdr3_aa: CASRPDRMWGYTF
cdr3_nt: TGTGCCAGCAGACCGGACAGGATGTGGGGCTACACCTTC
d_call: TRBD1
clone_size: NA
v_call: TRBV2
j_call: TRBJ1-2

cdr3_aa: CASSLRGGHSQYF
cdr3_nt: TGTGCCAGCAGCCTAAGGGGAGGACATTCGCAGTATTTT
d_call: NA
clone_size: NA
v_call: TRBV7-3
j_call: TRBJ2-3

cdr3_aa: CASSWESNTEAFF
cdr3_nt: TGTGCCAGCAGCTGGGAGAGTAACACTGAAGCTTTCTTT
d_call: NA
clone_size: NA
v_call: TRBV5-5
j_call: TRBJ1-1

cdr3_aa: CASSLAGAYEQYF
cdr3_nt: TGTGCCAGCAGTTTAGCGGGAGCATACGAGCAGTACTTC
d_call: TRBD2
clone_size: NA
v_call: TRBV27
j_call: TRBJ2-7

cdr3_aa: CASSRSATGISGNTIYF
cdr3_nt: TGTGCCAGCAGCAGATCCGCGACGGGGATCTCTGGAAACACCATATATTTT
d_call: NA
clone_size: NA
v_call: TRBV11-1
j_call: TRBJ1-3

cdr3_aa: CASSPDSLSYEQYF
cdr3_nt: TGCGCCAGCAGCCCAGACTCATTATCCTACGAGCAGTACTTC
d_call: NA
clone_size: NA
v_call: TRBV5-1
j_call: TRBJ2-7

cdr3_aa: CASSPGVNQPQHF
cdr3_nt: TGTGCCAGCTCACCCGGTGTCAATCAGCCCCAGCATTTT
d_call: NA
clone_size: NA
v_call: TRBV18
j_call: TRBJ1-5

cdr3_aa: CASSLNRQETQYF
cdr3_nt: TGTGCCAGCAGCTTAAACAGACAAGAGACCCAGTACTTC
d_call: NA
clone_size: NA
v_call: TRBV7-2
j_call: TRBJ2-5

cdr3_aa: CASGVGQTTGELFF
cdr3_nt: TGTGCTAGTGGGGTAGGACAGACCACCGGGGAGCTGTTTTTT
d_call: NA
clone_size: NA
v_call: TRBV12-5
j_call: TRBJ2-2

cdr3_aa: CASSLGGSGRYGELFF
cdr3_nt: TGTGCCAGCAGCCTGGGGGGCAGCGGGAGGTACGGGGAGCTGTTTTTT
d_call: TRBD2
clone_size: NA
v_call: TRBV7-3
j_call: TRBJ2-2

cdr3_aa: CASGLDEQYF
cdr3_nt: TGTGCCAGCGGACTCGACGAGCAGTACTTC
d_call: NA
clone_size: NA
v_call: TRBV28
j_call: TRBJ2-7

cdr3_aa: CASSKKQIGQGQFF
cdr3_nt: TGTGCCAGCAGTAAGAAGCAGATAGGTCAGGGGCAGTTCTTC
d_call: NA
clone_size: NA
v_call: TRBV5-4
j_call: TRBJ2-1

cdr3_aa: CASSYGGRTVYEQYF
cdr3_nt: TGTGCCAGCAGTTATGGGGGGAGGACGGTTTACGAGCAGTACTTC
d_call: NA
clone_size: once
v_call: TRBV6-5
j_call: TRBJ2-7

cdr3_aa: CASSHRDRNTEAFF
cdr3_nt: TGTGCCAGCAGCCACCGGGACAGAAACACTGAAGCTTTCTTT
d_call: TRBD1
clone_size: NA
v_call: TRBV6-6
j_call: TRBJ1-1

cdr3_aa: CASSFSPGLGNEQFF
cdr3_nt: TGTGCCAGCAGCTTCTCCCCCGGACTAGGGAATGAGCAGTTCTTC
d_call: TRBD2
clone_size: NA
v_call: TRBV7-2
j_call: TRBJ2-1

cdr3_aa: CASSWTAPGLGTGYTF
cdr3_nt: TGTGCCAGCAGCTGGACGGCTCCTGGACTAGGTACTGGCTACACCTTC
d_call: NA
clone_size: NA
v_call: TRBV28
j_call: TRBJ1-2

cdr3_aa: CASSFPGQGTNEQYF
cdr3_nt: TGTGCCAGCAGCTTCCCGGGACAGGGGACCAACGAGCAGTACTTC
d_call: TRBD1
clone_size: NA
v_call: TRBV7-6
j_call: TRBJ2-7

cdr3_aa: CASSQPEGNQPQHF
cdr3_nt: TGCGCCAGCAGCCAACCGGAGGGCAATCAGCCCCAGCATTTT
d_call: NA
clone_size: NA
v_call: TRBV4-1
j_call: TRBJ1-5

cdr3_aa: CASSPLLGQDTDTQYF
cdr3_nt: TGTGCCAGTAGTCCACTCTTGGGACAGGACACAGATACGCAGTATTTT
d_call: TRBD1
clone_size: NA
v_call: TRBV19
j_call: TRBJ2-3

cdr3_aa: CASSGMTVASYEQYF
cdr3_nt: TGTGCCAGTAGTGGTATGACAGTCGCCTCCTACGAGCAGTACTTC
d_call: NA
clone_size: NA
v_call: TRBV19
j_call: TRBJ2-7

cdr3_aa: CASSLDWASGVTGELFF
cdr3_nt: TGTGCTAGCAGCTTAGATTGGGCCAGCGGGGTCACCGGGGAGCTGTTTTTT
d_call: TRBD2
clone_size: NA
v_call: TRBV7-7
j_call: TRBJ2-2

cdr3_aa: CSVVEGAGGELFF
cdr3_nt: TGCAGCGTTGTGGAGGGGGCAGGCGGGGAGCTGTTTTTT
d_call: NA
clone_size: NA
v_call: TRBV29-1
j_call: TRBJ2-2

cdr3_aa: CAISELEGYTF
cdr3_nt: TGTGCCATCAGTGAATTGGAGGGCTACACCTTC
d_call: NA
clone_size: NA
v_call: TRBV10-3
j_call: TRBJ1-2

cdr3_aa: CASSIKGHRKNQPQHF
cdr3_nt: TGTGCCAGTAGTATTAAGGGTCACAGGAAAAATCAGCCCCAGCATTTT
d_call: NA
clone_size: NA
v_call: TRBV19
j_call: TRBJ1-5

cdr3_aa: CASSPQGGWNTEAFF
cdr3_nt: TGTGCCAGCAGTCCCCAGGGGGGATGGAACACTGAAGCTTTCTTT
d_call: TRBD1
clone_size: NA
v_call: TRBV27
j_call: TRBJ1-1